Sequencing of this TCR beta chain was carried out in a study of shared clonotypes between healthy human individuals. Whole-study results and caveats: A reduction in generation probabilities was seen for non-shared clonotypes relative to those shared by all four donors. Sorted-subset sequencing was shown by rarefaction to be incomplete despite large depth.

Germline CDR1 reads MNHEY; CDR2 reads SMNVEV (reference sequence). Trimming at V came to 9 bases and at J to 6 bases, leaving 16 bases not matched to a gene. The CDR3 runs 16 residues. Naive CD8 isolation took CD45RO-negative cells positively selected for CCR7 and excluded terminally differentiated effector memory CD45RA+ cells. Assay runs were performed at deep level. DNA at about 210 ng, roughly 30,000 T cell genomes, went into sorted-subset replicate PCRs. Sequencing was performed with immunoSEQ multiplex PCR; in TCRdb, only in-frame clones are kept and a portion is missing. The sample has around 2,000,000 clones, 93% seen once; the top ten hold approximately 1.7%. Comments on this clone: Its antigen is as yet unknown.

The TCR comes from a man between 18 and 29 years old in good health. Some clones in this sample may be carry-over from other donors' samples. The specimen was naive CD8+ T cells from PBMCs. This chain uses TRBV27 with TRBJ1-1; TRBD1 matches at 10 bases. In DNA form, the CDR3 reads TGTGCCAGTGACAGGGGGCGGATCGGGCTTGGAGCTGAAGCTTTCTTT. Translating it yields CASDRGRIGLGAEAFF.